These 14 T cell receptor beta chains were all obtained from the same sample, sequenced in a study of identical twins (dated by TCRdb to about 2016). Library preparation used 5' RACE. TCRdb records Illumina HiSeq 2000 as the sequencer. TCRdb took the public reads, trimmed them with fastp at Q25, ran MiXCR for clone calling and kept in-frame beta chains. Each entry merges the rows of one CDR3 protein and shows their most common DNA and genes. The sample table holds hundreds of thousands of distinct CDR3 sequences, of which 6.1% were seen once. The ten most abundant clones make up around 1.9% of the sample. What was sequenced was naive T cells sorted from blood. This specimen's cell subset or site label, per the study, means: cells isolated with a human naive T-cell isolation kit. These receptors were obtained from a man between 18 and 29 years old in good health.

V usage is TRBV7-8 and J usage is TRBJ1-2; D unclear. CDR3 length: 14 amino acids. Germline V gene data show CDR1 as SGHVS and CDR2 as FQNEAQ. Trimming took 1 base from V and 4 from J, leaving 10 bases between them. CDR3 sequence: CASSLDPAGYGYTF. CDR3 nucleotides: TGTGCCAGCAGCTTAGACCCAGCCGGCTATGGCTACACCTTC.

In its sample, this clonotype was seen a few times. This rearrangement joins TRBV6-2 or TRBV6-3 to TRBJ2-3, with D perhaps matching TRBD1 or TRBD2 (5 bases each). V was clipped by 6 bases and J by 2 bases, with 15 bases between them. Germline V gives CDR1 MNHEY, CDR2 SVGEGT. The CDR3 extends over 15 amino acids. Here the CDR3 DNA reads TGTGCCAGCAGCCACTTTTCGGGGCCCACAGATACGCAGTATTTT. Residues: CASSHFSGPTDTQYF.

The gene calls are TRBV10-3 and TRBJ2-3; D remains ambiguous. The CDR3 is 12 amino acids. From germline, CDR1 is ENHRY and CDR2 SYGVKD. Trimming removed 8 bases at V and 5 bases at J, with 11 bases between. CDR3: CAISSHGDTQYF. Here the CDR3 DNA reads TGTGCCATCTCCTCCCACGGAGATACGCAGTATTTT.

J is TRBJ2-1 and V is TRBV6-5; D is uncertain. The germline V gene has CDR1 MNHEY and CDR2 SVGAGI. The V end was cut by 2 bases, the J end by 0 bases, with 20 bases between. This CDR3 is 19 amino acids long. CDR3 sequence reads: CASSYKSPGLFFSYNEQFF. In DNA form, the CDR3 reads TGTGCCAGCAGTTACAAATCCCCTGGGCTTTTCTTCTCCTACAATGAGCAGTTCTTC.

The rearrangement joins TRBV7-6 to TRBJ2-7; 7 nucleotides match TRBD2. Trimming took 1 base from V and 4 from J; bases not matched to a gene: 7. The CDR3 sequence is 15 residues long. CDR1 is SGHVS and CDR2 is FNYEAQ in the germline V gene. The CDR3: CASSLGRTRWYEQYF. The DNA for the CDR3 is TGTGCCAGCAGCTTAGGTAGGACTAGGTGGTACGAGCAGTACTTC.

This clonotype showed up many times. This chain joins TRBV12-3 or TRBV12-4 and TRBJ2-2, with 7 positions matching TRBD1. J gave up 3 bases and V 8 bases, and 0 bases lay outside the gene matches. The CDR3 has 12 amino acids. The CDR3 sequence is CASGQDTGELFF. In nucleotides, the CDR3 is TGTGCCAGCGGACAGGACACCGGGGAGCTGTTTTTT.

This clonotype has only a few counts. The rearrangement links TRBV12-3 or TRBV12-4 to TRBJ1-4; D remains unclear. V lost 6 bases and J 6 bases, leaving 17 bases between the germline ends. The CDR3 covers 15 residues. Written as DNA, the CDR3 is TGTGCCAGCAGCCCTGGACGGGGAAGGGATGAAAAACTGTTTTTT. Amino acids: CASSPGRGRDEKLFF.

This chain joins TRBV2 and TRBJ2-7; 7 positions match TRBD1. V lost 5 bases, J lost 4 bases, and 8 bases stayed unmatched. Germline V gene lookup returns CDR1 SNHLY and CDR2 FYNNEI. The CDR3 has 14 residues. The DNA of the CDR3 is TGTGCCAGCAGTTCGGGACAGTCCCTATACGAGCAGTACGTC. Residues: CASSSGQSLYEQYV.

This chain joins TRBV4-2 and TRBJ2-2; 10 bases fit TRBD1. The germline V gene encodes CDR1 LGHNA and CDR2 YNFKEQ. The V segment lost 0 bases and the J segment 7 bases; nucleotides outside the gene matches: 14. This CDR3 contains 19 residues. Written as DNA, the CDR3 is TGTGCCAGCAGCCAAGAGGGCTTTGCAGGACAGGGGGGTAACGGGGAGCTGTTTTTT. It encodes CASSQEGFAGQGGNGELFF.

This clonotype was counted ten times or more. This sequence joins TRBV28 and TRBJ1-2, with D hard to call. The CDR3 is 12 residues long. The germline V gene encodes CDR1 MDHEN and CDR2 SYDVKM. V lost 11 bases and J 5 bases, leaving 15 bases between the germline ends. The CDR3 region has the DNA TGTGCCGCGGGGAAAGCAGAGTATGGCTACACCTTC. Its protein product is CAAGKAEYGYTF.

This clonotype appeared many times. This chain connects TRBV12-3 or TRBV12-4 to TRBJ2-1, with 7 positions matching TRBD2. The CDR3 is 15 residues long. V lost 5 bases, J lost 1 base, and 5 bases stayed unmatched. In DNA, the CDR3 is TGTGCCAGCAGTATATTTAGCGGGTCCTACAATGAGCAGTTCTTC. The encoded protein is CASSIFSGSYNEQFF.

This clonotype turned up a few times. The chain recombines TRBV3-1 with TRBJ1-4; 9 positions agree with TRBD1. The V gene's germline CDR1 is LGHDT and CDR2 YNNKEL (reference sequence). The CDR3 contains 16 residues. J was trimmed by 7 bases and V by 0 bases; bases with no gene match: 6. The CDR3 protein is CASSQDPTGGGEKLFF. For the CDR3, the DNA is TGTGCCAGCAGCCAAGACCCTACAGGGGGCGGTGAAAAACTGTTTTTT. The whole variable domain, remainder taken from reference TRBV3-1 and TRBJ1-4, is DTAVSQTPKYLVTQMGNDKSIKCEQNLGHDTMYWYKQDSKKFLKIMFSYNNKELIINETVPNRFSPKSPDKAHLNLHINSLELGDSAVYFCASSQDPTGGGEKLFFGSGTQLSVL.

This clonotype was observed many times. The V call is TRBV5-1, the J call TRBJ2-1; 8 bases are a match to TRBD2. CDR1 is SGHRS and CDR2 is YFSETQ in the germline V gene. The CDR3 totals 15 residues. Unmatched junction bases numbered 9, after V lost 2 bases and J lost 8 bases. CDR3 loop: CASSFYGRAVDEQFF. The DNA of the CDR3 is TGCGCCAGCAGCTTTTACGGGAGGGCCGTCGATGAGCAGTTCTTC.

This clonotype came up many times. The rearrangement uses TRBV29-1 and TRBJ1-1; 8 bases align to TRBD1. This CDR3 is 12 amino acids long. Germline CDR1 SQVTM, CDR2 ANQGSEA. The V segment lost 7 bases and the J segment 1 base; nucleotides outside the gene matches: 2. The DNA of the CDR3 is TGCAGCGCGGACAGGGCGAACACTGAAGCTTTCTTT. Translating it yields CSADRANTEAFF.